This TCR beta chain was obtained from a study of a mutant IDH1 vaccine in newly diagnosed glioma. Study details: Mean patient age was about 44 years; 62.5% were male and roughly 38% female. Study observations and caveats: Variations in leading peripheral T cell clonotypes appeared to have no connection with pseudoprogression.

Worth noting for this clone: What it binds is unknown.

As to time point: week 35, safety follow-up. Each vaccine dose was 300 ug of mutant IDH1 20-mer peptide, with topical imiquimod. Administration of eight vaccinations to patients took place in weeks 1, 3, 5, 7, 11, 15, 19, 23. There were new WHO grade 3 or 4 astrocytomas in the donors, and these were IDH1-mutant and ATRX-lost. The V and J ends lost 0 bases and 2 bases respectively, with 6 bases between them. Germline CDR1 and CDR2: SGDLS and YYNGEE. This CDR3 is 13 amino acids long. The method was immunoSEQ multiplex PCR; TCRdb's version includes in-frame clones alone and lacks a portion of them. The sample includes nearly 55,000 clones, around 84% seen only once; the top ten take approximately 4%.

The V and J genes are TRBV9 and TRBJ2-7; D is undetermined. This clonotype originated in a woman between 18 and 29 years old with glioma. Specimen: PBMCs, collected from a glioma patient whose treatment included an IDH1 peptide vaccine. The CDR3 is CASSVDGAYEQYF. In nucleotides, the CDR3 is TGTGCCAGCAGCGTAGATGGTGCCTACGAGCAGTACTTC.